This section outlines one TCR beta chain sequence together with its context. Its antigen is still unknown. The data derive from a study of shared clonotypes between healthy human individuals. Background on the study: Per donor, three plates held CD4 naive cells, three held CD4 memory, two held CD8 naive and one held CD8 memory. Findings and limits, study-wide: The small donor group covered limited genetic and exposure diversity. Among non-shared clonotypes, generation probabilities were lower than among those shared by all four donors.

In replicate PCRs of sorted subsets, roughly 210 ng DNA, tens of thousands of T cell genomes, was used. Assay: immunoSEQ multiplex PCR; the TCRdb copy retains only in-frame clones and omits some. The sample consists of over a million clones, roughly 97% of them appearing once. V lost 2 bases to trimming and J lost 2 bases, with 8 bases between them. CDR3 length equals 14 residues. Germline V gives CDR1 SGHAT, CDR2 FQNNGV. The sequence was collected from a man aged 25 to 45 in good health. The sequenced sample consisted of naive CD4+ T cells sorted from blood. Specified subset: CD45RA+ positively selected. V and J are TRBV11-2 and TRBJ2-3; D unresolved. The CDR3 here is CASSLQPLTDTQYF. The CDR3 coding sequence is TGTGCCAGCAGCTTACAGCCGCTCACAGATACGCAGTATTTT.